The entry below gives a single T cell receptor beta chain sequence along with its context. The sample originates from a study of blood T cell repertoires in COVID-19. Study-level information: PBMCs, B-cell-depleted T cells, or T cells provided the cDNA or gDNA that made up the material.

Between the trimmed V and J ends, which lost 3 bases and 8 bases, there was a span of 9 bases. CDR3 length equals 12 residues. Per germline, CDR1 MGHDK and CDR2 SYGVNS. Source study methods: The authors estimated nucleated cell counts from reference gene primer amplification. Assay used: immunoSEQ multiplex PCR; TCRdb lists only in-frame clones, some missing. D and trimming were read from the DNA, whereas the V and J calls and clone size are those reported in that table. The sample includes about 280,000 clones, roughly 85% of them seen just once. This receptor was obtained from a man aged 50-60 years with active or convalescent COVID-19. V usage is TRBV25-1 and J usage is TRBJ2-3, with D possibly being TRBD2 (6 bases). The sample taken for sequencing was peripheral blood. The CDR3 bases are TGTGCCAGCAGTGACTGGGGAGGTACGCAGTATTTT. Translating it yields CASSDWGGTQYF.